This TCR beta chain was sequenced in a study of OX40 agonist ivuxolimab in advanced cancers. Points from the study as a whole: By week 6 at 0.1 to 3.0 mg/kg, blood CD4+ and CD8+ T cells had expanded clonally.

Some clones are missing from TCRdb's copy, which holds only in-frame ones; the method was immunoSEQ multiplex PCR. The sample shows about 81,000 clones, around 90% of them seen only once. CDR3 length: 14 amino acids. In germline, CDR1 is SGHDN, CDR2 FVKESK. V was pared by 5 bases and J by 1 base, with 12 bases between. Details on this clone: Antigen unknown.

Sequenced material: CD4+ or CD8+ T cells sorted from blood, taken in a trial of the OX40 agonist ivuxolimab. The sequence came from an adult with an advanced solid tumor such as melanoma, head and neck, liver or kidney cancer. The V gene is TRBV14, the J gene TRBJ2-7; TRBD2 might be the D (6 bases). Here the CDR3 DNA reads TGTGCCAGCAGCGTGGGACTGGGATCCTACGAGCAGTACTTC. It encodes CASSVGLGSYEQYF.